These T cell receptor beta chains were read from a single sample in a study of blood T cells in healthy people across ages. In TCRdb, the 5' RACE reads were re-called with MiXCR into one record per CDR3 protein. The sample carries approximately 800,000 distinct CDR3 sequences, under 40% recorded once. Sequenced: blood. These receptor sequences come from a man between 18 and 35 years old in good health. CDR3s include the opening cysteine and the closing phenylalanine or tryptophan. D genes are given only for firm matches. A clone size is listed for some rows: how often the clone was seen (once, few, many), or a class if it is expanded.

TRBV20-1	TRBJ1-1	-	-	CSAREGRGNTEAFF	TGCAGTGCTAGAGAAGGGCGGGGGAACACTGAAGCTTTCTTT
TRBV5-6	TRBJ2-4	-	TRBD2	CASSLPGLAGMGEQYF	TGTGCCAGCAGCCTACCGGGACTAGCGGGCATGGGCGAGCAATACTTC
TRBV20-1	TRBJ1-1	few	TRBD1	CSAEGGRGNTEAFF	TGCAGTGCCGAAGGGGGCAGGGGGAACACTGAAGCTTTCTTT
TRBV12-3/TRBV12-4	TRBJ1-6	-	TRBD1	CASSLVWTGQSPLHF	TGTGCCAGCAGTTTAGTCTGGACAGGACAGTCACCCCTCCACTTT
TRBV29-1	TRBJ2-3	many	-	CSVETDISDTQYF	TGCAGCGTTGAGACTGACATATCAGATACGCAGTATTTT
TRBV18	TRBJ2-1	-	-	CASSPSDFYNEQFF	TGTGCCAGCTCACCCTCGGACTTCTACAATGAGCAGTTCTTC
TRBV7-2	TRBJ1-5	few	-	CASSLEGLASQPQHF	TGTGCCAGCAGCTTAGAGGGGTTGGCGAGTCAGCCCCAGCATTTT
TRBV29-1	TRBJ2-7	-	-	CSVGQPPSDEQYF	TGCAGCGTTGGACAGCCACCTTCCGACGAGCAGTACTTC
TRBV5-1	TRBJ1-1	-	-	CASSLGVPGGNTEAFF	TGCGCCAGCAGCTTGGGGGTCCCCGGGGGGAACACTGAAGCTTTCTTT
TRBV27	TRBJ2-1	few	-	CASSSFHLFLQFF	TGTGCCAGCAGTTCGTTCCACTTATTCTTACAGTTCTTC
TRBV25-1	TRBJ1-2	-	-	CASSEREPASYGYTF	TGTGCCAGCAGTGAACGTGAGCCGGCCTCCTATGGCTACACCTTC
TRBV7-2	TRBJ2-3	many	-	CASSSQSRTDTQYF	TGTGCCAGCAGCTCCCAATCCCGCACAGATACGCAGTATTTT
TRBV6-5	TRBJ1-4	-	TRBD1	CASRTTGGNEKLFF	TGTGCCAGCAGAACGACAGGGGGTAATGAAAAACTGTTTTTT
TRBV5-1	TRBJ1-1	-	TRBD1	CASSPGQGGAFF	TGCGCCAGCAGCCCAGGGCAGGGGGGGGCTTTCTTT
TRBV5-1	TRBJ2-7	few	-	CASSPTNGASYEQYF	TGCGCCAGCAGCCCAACTAATGGGGCCTCCTACGAGCAGTACTTC
TRBV20-1	TRBJ2-1	-	TRBD2	CSAKLTSGGYNEQFF	TGCAGTGCTAAGTTGACTAGCGGGGGATACAATGAGCAGTTCTTC
TRBV5-1	TRBJ2-5	-	TRBD2	CASNGGGHASSYNEQYF	TGCGCCAGCAACGGGGGAGGGCACGCAAGCTCCTACAATGAGCAGTACTTC
TRBV7-3	TRBJ2-1	-	-	CASSNRNDNEQFF	TGTGCCAGCAGCAATAGGAATGACAATGAGCAGTTCTTC
TRBV5-6	TRBJ2-1	few	-	CASSLRAGEQFF	TGTGCCAGCAGCTTGAGGGCCGGTGAGCAGTTCTTC
TRBV28	TRBJ2-5	-	-	CASSLIGRSTGTQYF	TGTGCCAGCAGTTTAATTGGTCGGTCTACGGGGACCCAGTACTTC
TRBV7-2	TRBJ1-1	-	-	CASSLALDRLIGTEAFF	TGTGCCAGCAGCTTAGCCCTTGACAGGCTTATAGGCACTGAAGCTTTCTTT
TRBV5-1	TRBJ2-5	-	-	CASSPVGAQETQYF	TGCGCCAGCAGCCCTGTGGGGGCACAAGAGACCCAGTACTTC
TRBV12-3/TRBV12-4	TRBJ2-1	few	TRBD1	CASSFGDRAYNEQFF	TGTGCCAGCAGTTTTGGGGACAGAGCATACAATGAGCAGTTCTTC
TRBV7-9	TRBJ1-2	-	-	CASSAQGLDGYTF	TGTGCCAGCAGCGCGCAGGGACTCGATGGCTACACCTTC
TRBV28	TRBJ2-1	-	TRBD1	CASSPGTGGGGSYNEQFF	TGTGCCAGCAGTCCCGGGACAGGGGGAGGGGGCTCCTACAATGAGCAGTTCTTC
TRBV18	TRBJ1-2	-	-	CASSPLERTRTNYGYTF	TGTGCCAGCTCACCACTCGAACGAACGAGGACTAACTATGGCTACACCTTC
TRBV2	TRBJ2-3	many	TRBD2	CASSPGASGGDTQYF	TGTGCCAGCAGCCCAGGGGCTAGCGGGGGAGATACGCAGTATTTT
TRBV12-3/TRBV12-4	TRBJ2-5	many	-	CASSLGGSETQYF	TGTGCCAGCAGTTTGGGTGGTTCCGAGACCCAGTACTTC
TRBV6-5	TRBJ2-7	many	-	CASSLSQGLSEQYF	TGTGCCAGCAGTCTTTCCCAGGGGCTTTCCGAGCAGTACTTC
TRBV4-1	TRBJ1-1	few	TRBD1	CASSQGRDRMNTEAFF	TGCGCCAGCAGCCAGGGCCGGGACAGGATGAACACTGAAGCTTTCTTT
TRBV5-1	TRBJ2-1	-	-	CASSSTLGGAYNEQFF	TGCGCCAGCAGCTCCACCCTCGGGGGAGCCTACAATGAGCAGTTCTTC
TRBV6-2/TRBV6-3	TRBJ2-1	few	-	CASSYSGSGNEQFF	TGTGCCAGCAGTTACTCGGGTTCGGGCAATGAGCAGTTCTTC
TRBV3-1	TRBJ2-7	-	-	CASSVRRSSYEQYF	TGTGCCAGCAGCGTTCGACGGAGCTCCTACGAGCAGTACTTC
TRBV12-3/TRBV12-4	TRBJ1-2	-	TRBD1	CASRGTGEAYGYTF	TGTGCCAGCAGGGGGACAGGGGAAGCCTATGGCTACACCTTC
TRBV24-1	TRBJ2-7	few	TRBD2	CATSETVGTSVLYEQYF	TGTGCCACCAGTGAGACCGTCGGGACTAGCGTTCTCTACGAGCAGTACTTC
TRBV3-1	TRBJ1-1	-	-	CASQRRGDTEAFF	TGTGCCAGCCAACGACGGGGGGACACTGAAGCTTTCTTT
TRBV6-6	TRBJ2-1	-	TRBD2	CASSYTRTSSQHEQFF	TGTGCCAGCAGTTACACCCGGACTAGTTCCCAGCATGAGCAGTTCTTC
TRBV6-5	TRBJ1-4	few	-	CASSPWGPWKLFF	TGTGCCAGCAGTCCCTGGGGGCCTTGGAAACTGTTTTTT